The 22 T cell receptor beta chains below all came from one sample that was sequenced in a study of blood T cell repertoires in COVID-19. The table came from immunoSEQ multiplex PCR; TCRdb's copy has only in-frame clones and leaves some out. The sample lists 91,000 or so clones; 75% to 95% were seen once. Sequencing was performed on peripheral blood. The receptors originated from a woman aged 50 to 60 in a cohort sampled during active COVID-19.

This chain joins TRBV7-3 and TRBJ1-1; weak D call: TRBD1 (5 bases). Trimming left V 4 bases short and J 8 bases short, with 20 bases between. CDR1 and CDR2 (germline): SGHTA, FQGTGA. This CDR3 spans 15 amino acids. The CDR3 DNA follows: TGTGCCAGCAGCTCCACTTCGACAGACTCAGCCGAAGCTTTCTTT. Residues: CASSSTSTDSAEAFF.

This rearrangement joins TRBV9 to TRBJ1-4, with D possibly being TRBD1 (6 bases). Trimming removed 4 bases from V and 1 base from J, with 20 bases in between. Germline loops: CDR1 SGDLS, CDR2 YYNGEE. The CDR3 runs to 18 residues. CDR3: CASSSGGQGLETNEKLFF. The CDR3 DNA is TGTGCCAGCAGCTCCGGGGGGCAGGGGTTGGAAACTAATGAAAAACTGTTTTTT. Drawing the rest from reference TRBV9 and TRBJ1-4, the complete variable domain is DSGVTQTPKHLITATGQRVTLRCSPRSGDLSVYWYQQSLDQGLQFLIQYYNGEERAKGNILERFSAQQFPDLHSELNLSSLELGDSALYFCASSSGGQGLETNEKLFFGSGTQLSVL.

The chain is built from TRBV5-4 and TRBJ1-1, with D perhaps matching TRBD1 (5 bases). Deletions cut 5 bases from V and 4 bases from J, with 12 bases between. Germline V gene lookup returns CDR1 SGHNT and CDR2 YYREEE (reference sequence). The CDR3 totals 13 residues. CDR3 in DNA: TGTGCCAGCAGTCAAACGGGGGGCACTGAAGCTTTCTTT. This translates into CASSQTGGTEAFF.

The chain joins TRBV6-5 to TRBJ1-3; 10 bases are shared with TRBD1. V gave up 6 bases and J gave up 3 bases; unmatched junction bases: 2. The CDR3 is 14 residues long. The germline gives CDR1 MNHEY, CDR2 SVGAGI. CDR3 DNA: TGTGCCAGCAGAGACAGGGGGCTTGGAAACACCATATATTTT. It is translated as CASRDRGLGNTIYF.

The chain joins TRBV27 to TRBJ2-5, with TRBD1 matching over 9 bases. The germline V gene has CDR1 MNHEY and CDR2 SMNVEV (reference sequence). V lost 3 bases, J lost 4 bases, and 12 bases stayed unmatched. The CDR3 consists of 17 residues. As DNA, the CDR3 is TGTGCCAGCAGTTTGAGGTGGGGACAGGGTCGCGGAGAGACCCAGTACTTC. This sequence encodes CASSLRWGQGRGETQYF.

V gene TRBV6-5 combines with J gene TRBJ2-5; 10 positions match TRBD2. The germline V gene encodes CDR1 MNHEY and CDR2 SVGAGI. The CDR3 runs to 14 residues. J gave up 5 bases and V 9 bases, and 9 bases lay outside the gene matches. The CDR3 loop reads CASTSGGGLETQYF. The DNA for the CDR3 is TGTGCCAGTACCAGCGGGGGGGGGCTGGAGACCCAGTACTTC.

The V gene is TRBV7-9, the J gene TRBJ1-2, with a weak D call TRBD1 (6 bases). The germline V and J ends were trimmed by 11 bases and 2 bases, with 12 bases remaining between them. Germline CDR1 is SEHNR and CDR2 is FQNEAQ (reference sequence). The CDR3 totals 12 residues. The CDR3 DNA reads as TGTGCCTCGATGGGGACAAACTATGGCTACACCTTC. The encoded protein is CASMGTNYGYTF.

The CDR3 sequence: CASSLAGWRAEAFF. The CDR3 DNA sequence: TGTGCCAGCAGCTTGGCTGGGTGGCGGGCTGAAGCTTTCTTT. The gene calls are TRBV11-2 and TRBJ1-1; no definite D call. The CDR3 loop spans 14 amino acids. Germline loops: CDR1 SGHAT, CDR2 FQNNGV. V lost 3 bases and J lost 6, with 14 bases in between.

DNA for the CDR3: TGTGCCAGCCGTGGGCAGGGGAATCAGCCCCAGCATTTT. Its protein product is CASRGQGNQPQHF. The chain uses TRBV12-3 or TRBV12-4 and TRBJ1-5; a weak D match, TRBD1 (6 bases). The CDR3 has 13 residues. V lost 8 bases and J lost 4, with 12 bases in between.

CDR3 region: CASSTGTGETQYF. The CDR3 DNA follows: TGTGCCAGCAGCACTGGGACAGGAGAGACCCAGTACTTC. The rearrangement joins TRBV5-8 to TRBJ2-5, with 8 nucleotides matching TRBD1. Germline V lookup: CDR1 SGHTS, CDR2 YDEGEE. V was pared by 4 bases and J by 4 bases, with 3 bases of the junction left unmatched. CDR3 length: 13 amino acids.

The chain uses TRBV5-6 and TRBJ1-4; D is unresolved. V gave up 2 bases and J gave up 0 bases, with 5 bases separating them. There are 14 residues in the CDR3. Germline values: CDR1 SGHDT, CDR2 YYEEEE. CDR3 sequence (DNA): TGTGCCAGCAGCTTTTCATCAACTAATGAAAAACTGTTTTTT. This translates into CASSFSSTNEKLFF.

The chain recombines TRBV21-1 with TRBJ1-6; the D call of TRBD1 is as the table states it, not checked on the DNA. TRBV21-1 is a listed pseudogene. The CDR3 has 10 residues. The CDR3 sequence: CASSTPHLHF. As DNA, the CDR3 is TGTGCCAGCAGCACCCCCCACCTCCACTTT.

This sequence joins TRBV30 and TRBJ1-2; D uncertain. The CDR3 is 17 amino acids. The germline V gene encodes CDR1 GTSNPN and CDR2 SVGIG (reference sequence). Trimming stripped 3 bases from V and 8 bases from J, with 28 bases between. The chain's CDR3 is CAWSPSRYATSTGGYTF. CDR3 nucleotide sequence: TGTGCCTGGAGCCCGAGCAGATATGCGACCTCAACGGGGGGCTACACCTTC.

The chain couples TRBV3-1 (or the pseudogene TRBV3-2) to TRBJ2-5; 7 bases fit TRBD1. Unmatched junction bases numbered 5, after V lost 6 bases and J lost 1 base. The length of the CDR3 is 14 residues. The V gene's germline CDR1 is LGHDT and CDR2 YNNKEL (reference sequence). Here the CDR3 reads CASRDRDSQETQYF. DNA of the CDR3: TGTGCCAGCAGGGACCGGGACAGCCAAGAGACCCAGTACTTC.

This clone has only one observation. V is TRBV9 and J is TRBJ1-6, with D possibly matching TRBD1 (6 bases). Germline lookup yields CDR1 SGDLS and CDR2 YYNGEE. This CDR3 comprises 16 residues. The V end lost 0 bases, the J end lost 10 bases, and 17 bases lay between the germline ends. In nucleotides, the CDR3 is TGTGCCAGCAGCGTAGACTTAGGGGGAGAAGGGTCACCCCTCCACTTT. Residues: CASSVDLGGEGSPLHF. The whole variable domain, remainder taken from reference TRBV9 and TRBJ1-6, is DSGVTQTPKHLITATGQRVTLRCSPRSGDLSVYWYQQSLDQGLQFLIQYYNGEERAKGNILERFSAQQFPDLHSELNLSSLELGDSALYFCASSVDLGGEGSPLHFGNGTRLTVT.

The chain uses TRBV5-4 and TRBJ2-5; 7 bases fit TRBD1. Trimming cost V 5 bases and J 5 bases; bases outside gene matches: 15. CDR3 length: 16 amino acids. From germline, CDR1 is SGHNT and CDR2 YYREEE (reference sequence). The CDR3 spells CASSPGTAILRETQYF. CDR3 nucleotides: TGTGCCAGCAGTCCCGGGACAGCTATTCTTCGGGAGACCCAGTACTTC.

The V and J genes are TRBV29-1 and TRBJ1-2, with 7 bases lining up with TRBD1. V was pared by 6 bases and J by 8 bases, with 3 bases of the junction left unmatched. CDR3 length: 10 amino acids. Germline V gives CDR1 SQVTM, CDR2 ANQGSEA. The CDR3: CSVGTDGYTF. CDR3 in DNA: TGCAGCGTCGGGACAGACGGCTACACCTTC.

This clone occurred once. The chain is built from TRBV7-9 and TRBJ2-1, with 9 bases identical to TRBD2. The germline V gene has CDR1 SEHNR and CDR2 FQNEAQ (reference sequence). The V and J ends lost 10 bases and 7 bases, in that order; junction bases with no gene match: 11. The CDR3 totals 14 residues. The CDR3 spells CATRGAGGPNEQFF. Written as DNA, the CDR3 is TGTGCCACCCGTGGTGCGGGAGGGCCAAATGAGCAGTTCTTC. Full variable domain (remainder filled in from reference TRBV7-9 and TRBJ2-1): DTGVSQNPRHKITKRGQNVTFRCDPISEHNRLYWYRQTLGQGPEFLTYFQNEAQLEKSRLLSDRFSAERPKGSFSTLEIQRTEQGDSAMYLCATRGAGGPNEQFFGPGTRLTVL.

The chain carries TRBV27 and TRBJ2-2; D remains unclear. Germline loops: CDR1 MNHEY, CDR2 SMNVEV (reference sequence). The CDR3 consists of 12 residues. Deletions cut 3 bases from V and 6 bases from J, with 5 bases between. DNA of the CDR3: TGTGCCAGCAGTTTTAATCCCGGGGAGCTGTTTTTT. Translation: CASSFNPGELFF.

The V call is TRBV7-9, the J call TRBJ2-5; D perhaps matches TRBD1 (5 bases). The germline CDR1 and CDR2 sequences are SEHNR and FQNEAQ (reference sequence). Trimming took off 3 bases at V and 0 bases at J, with 5 bases between the two ends. The CDR3 is 13 residues long. CDR3 sequence reads: CASSLTDQETQYF. CDR3 nucleotide sequence: TGTGCCAGCAGCTTGACAGACCAAGAGACCCAGTACTTC.

This chain links TRBV19 with TRBJ2-7; 11 bases fit TRBD1. CDR1 is LNHDA, CDR2 SQIVND, per germline (reference sequence). V was clipped by 5 bases and J by 5 bases; unmatched bases: 5. The CDR3 sequence is 14 residues long. CDR3 sequence: CASSSGQGADEQYF. The CDR3, as DNA: TGTGCCAGTAGTTCCGGACAGGGGGCTGACGAGCAGTACTTC.

The genes are TRBV18 and TRBJ2-1; 12 positions agree with TRBD2. This CDR3 comprises 17 residues. Per the germline V gene, CDR1 is KGHSH and CDR2 is LQKENI. V was pared by 3 bases and J by 9 bases, with 12 bases of the junction left unmatched. CDR3 sequence (DNA): TGTGCCAGCTCACCTTTGGGACTAGCGGGCCCGGAGGGTGAGCAGTTCTTC. This encodes CASSPLGLAGPEGEQFF.